One and the same sample provided the 2 T cell receptor beta chains below, sequenced in a study of patients and donors after allogeneic stem cell transplantation. TCRdb itself ran the RT-PCR reads through MiXCR, one entry per CDR3 protein. The profile shows approximately 430,000 distinct CDR3 sequences, 15% to 20% of them singletons. The sample taken for sequencing was blood, either unsorted or a sorted T cell fraction (not recorded which). Receptors were obtained from a human donor who was either an allogeneic HSCT recipient or a stem cell or donor lymphocyte infusion donor (not recorded which). It is not recorded whose cells these are; they may come from a transplant donor.

V is TRBV7-8 and J is TRBJ2-7; perhaps TRBD2 as D (6 bases). V was clipped by 4 bases and J by 3 bases, with 19 bases between them. Germline CDR1 is SGHVS and CDR2 is FQNEAQ. This CDR3 spans 16 amino acids. The CDR3 here is CASSSRYRDSLYEQYF. CDR3 in DNA: TGTGCCAGCAGCTCACGCTACCGGGACTCTCTCTACGAGCAGTACTTC.

The rearrangement uses TRBV5-6 and TRBJ2-4; 7 nucleotides match TRBD2. This CDR3 is 14 amino acids long. Trimming at V came to 4 bases and at J to 7 bases, leaving 8 bases not matched to a gene. Germline loops: CDR1 SGHDT, CDR2 YYEEEE. The CDR3 nucleotides are TGTGCCAGCAGCCCGTCATGGGGGGGGAACATTCAGTACTTC. Translated, it gives CASSPSWGGNIQYF.